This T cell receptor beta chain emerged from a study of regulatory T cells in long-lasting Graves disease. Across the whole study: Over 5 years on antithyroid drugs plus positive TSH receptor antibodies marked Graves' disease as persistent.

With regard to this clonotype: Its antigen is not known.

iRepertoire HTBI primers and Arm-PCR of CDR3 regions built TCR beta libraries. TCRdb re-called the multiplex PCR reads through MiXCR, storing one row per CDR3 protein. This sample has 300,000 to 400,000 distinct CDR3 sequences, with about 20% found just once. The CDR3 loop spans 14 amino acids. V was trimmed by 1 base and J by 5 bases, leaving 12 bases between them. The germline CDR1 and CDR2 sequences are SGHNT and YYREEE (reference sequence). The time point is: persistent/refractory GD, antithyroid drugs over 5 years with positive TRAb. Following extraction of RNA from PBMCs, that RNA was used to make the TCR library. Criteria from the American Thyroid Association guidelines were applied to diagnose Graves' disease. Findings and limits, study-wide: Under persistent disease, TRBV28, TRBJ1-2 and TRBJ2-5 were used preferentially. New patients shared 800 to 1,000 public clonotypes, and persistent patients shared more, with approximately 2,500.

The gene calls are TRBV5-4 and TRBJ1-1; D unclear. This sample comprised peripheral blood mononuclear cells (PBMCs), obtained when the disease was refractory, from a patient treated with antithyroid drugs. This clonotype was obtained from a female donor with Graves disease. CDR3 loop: CASSLSGSSTEAFF. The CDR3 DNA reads TGTGCCAGCAGCTTGTCGGGTTCAAGTACTGAAGCTTTCTTT. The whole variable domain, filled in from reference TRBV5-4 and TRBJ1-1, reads ETGVTQSPTHLIKTRGQQVTLRCSSQSGHNTVSWYQQALGQGPQFIFQYYREEENGRGNFPPRFSGLQFPNYSSELNVNALELDDSALYLCASSLSGSSTEAFFGQGTRLTVV.